The sample holds many counts of the clone carrying this T cell receptor (beta chain). The antigen remains unidentified. Looked up from germline, CDR1 is MDHEN and CDR2 is SYDVKM. The J segment lost 1 base and the V segment lost 7 bases, leaving 6 bases of the junction unmatched. The CDR3 spans 14 residues. Out of 10 ml of fresh peripheral blood came the PBMCs. The data stem from a study of T cells in Graves' hyperthyroidism and ophthalmopathy. Broader study findings: Separation of ophthalmopathy from stable hyperthyroidism was achieved by a 13 V-J model.

Researchers took RNA transcripts and amplified the TCR beta CDR3 regions from them. During a first-round RT-PCR of the TCR CDR3, the HTBI primer set was used. TCRdb re-called the multiplex PCR reads with MiXCR, one entry per CDR3 protein. The sample shows hundreds of thousands of distinct CDR3 sequences, about 14% of them seen only once. The chain has TRBV28 and TRBJ2-7, with 8 bases that match TRBD1. Sequenced material: blood. This sequence originates from a woman between 18 and 29 years old with Graves' hyperthyroidism. The DNA for the CDR3 is TGTGCCAGCACCCCAGGGGGCTGGTCCTACGAGCAGTACTTC. It is translated as CASTPGGWSYEQYF. Drawing the rest from reference TRBV28 and TRBJ2-7, the complete variable domain is DVKVTQSSRYLVKRTGEKVFLECVQDMDHENMFWYRQDPGLGLRLIYFSYDVKMKEKGDIPEGYSVSREKKERFSLILESASTNQTSMYLCASTPGGWSYEQYFGPGTRLTVT.